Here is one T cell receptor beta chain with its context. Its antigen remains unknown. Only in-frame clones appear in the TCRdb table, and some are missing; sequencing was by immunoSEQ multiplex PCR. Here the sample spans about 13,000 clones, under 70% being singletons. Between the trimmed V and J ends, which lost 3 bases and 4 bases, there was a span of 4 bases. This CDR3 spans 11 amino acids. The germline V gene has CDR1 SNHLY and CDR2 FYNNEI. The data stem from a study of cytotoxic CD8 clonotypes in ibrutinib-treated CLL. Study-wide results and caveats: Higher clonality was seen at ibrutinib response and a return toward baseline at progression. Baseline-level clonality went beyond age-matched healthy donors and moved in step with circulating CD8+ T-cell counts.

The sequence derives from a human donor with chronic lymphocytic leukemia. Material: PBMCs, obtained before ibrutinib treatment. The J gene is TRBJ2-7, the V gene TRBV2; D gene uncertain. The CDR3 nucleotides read TGTGCCAGCAGTGACGCGTACGAGCAGTACTTC. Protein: CASSDAYEQYF.